The clone carrying this TCR beta chain was seen once. Sequencing used immunoSEQ multiplex PCR; TCRdb keeps in-frame clones, though not all of them. The top ten hold about 1.6% of the sample, which has about 250,000 clones, 80% to 90% seen once. This specimen belongs to a study of blood T cell repertoires in COVID-19. At the level of the study: Sample material is recorded as cDNA or gDNA derived from T cells, B-cell-depleted T cells, or PBMCs.

Germline CDR1 reads SGHTA; CDR2 reads FQGTGA. CDR3 length: 16 residues. J was trimmed by 1 base and V by 0 bases; bases with no gene match: 2. This sequence was found in a man aged 40-55 years who had recovered from COVID-19. The sequenced sample consisted of PBMCs or T cells enriched from blood (not recorded which). The chain joins TRBV7-3 to TRBJ2-2, with 7 bases fitting TRBD2. This CDR3 is CASSLTERGNTGELFF. In DNA, the CDR3 is TGTGCCAGCAGCTTAACGGAGCGGGGGAACACCGGGGAGCTGTTTTTT.